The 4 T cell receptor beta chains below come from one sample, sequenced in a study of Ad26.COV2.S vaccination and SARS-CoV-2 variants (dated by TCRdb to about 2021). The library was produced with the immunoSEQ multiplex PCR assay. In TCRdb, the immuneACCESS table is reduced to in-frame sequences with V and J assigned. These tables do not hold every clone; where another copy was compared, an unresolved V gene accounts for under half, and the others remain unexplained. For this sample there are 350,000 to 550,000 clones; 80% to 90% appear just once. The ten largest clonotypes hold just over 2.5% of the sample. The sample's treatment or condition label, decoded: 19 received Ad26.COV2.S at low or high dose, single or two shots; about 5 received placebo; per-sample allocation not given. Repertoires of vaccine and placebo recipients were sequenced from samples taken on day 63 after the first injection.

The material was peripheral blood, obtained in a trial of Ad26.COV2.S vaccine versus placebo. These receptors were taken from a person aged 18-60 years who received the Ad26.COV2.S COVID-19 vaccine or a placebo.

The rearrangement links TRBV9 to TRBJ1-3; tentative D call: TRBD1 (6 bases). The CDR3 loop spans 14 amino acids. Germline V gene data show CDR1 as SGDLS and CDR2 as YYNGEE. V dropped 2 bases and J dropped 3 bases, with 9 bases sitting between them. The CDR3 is CASSVGGYGNTIYF. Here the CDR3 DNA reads TGTGCCAGCAGCGTGGGGGGCTATGGAAACACCATATATTTT.

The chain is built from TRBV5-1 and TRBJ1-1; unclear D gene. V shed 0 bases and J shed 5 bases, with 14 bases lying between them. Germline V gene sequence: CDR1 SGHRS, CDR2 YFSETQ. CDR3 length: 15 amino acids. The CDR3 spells CASSLALSYKTEAFF. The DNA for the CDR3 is TGCGCCAGCAGCTTGGCGTTGAGCTACAAGACTGAAGCTTTCTTT.

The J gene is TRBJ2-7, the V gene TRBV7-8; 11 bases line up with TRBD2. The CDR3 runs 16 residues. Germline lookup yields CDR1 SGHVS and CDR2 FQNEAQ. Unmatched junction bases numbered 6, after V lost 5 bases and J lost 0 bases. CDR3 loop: CASSRGLAGPSYEQYV. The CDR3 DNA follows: TGTGCCAGCAGCCGAGGACTAGCGGGTCCCTCCTACGAGCAGTACGTC.

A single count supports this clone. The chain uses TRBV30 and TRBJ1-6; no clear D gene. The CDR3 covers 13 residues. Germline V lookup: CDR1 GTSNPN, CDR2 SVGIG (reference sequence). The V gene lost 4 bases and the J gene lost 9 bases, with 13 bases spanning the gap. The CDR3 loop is CAWTVSGGSPLHF. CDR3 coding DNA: TGTGCCTGGACTGTTTCAGGAGGTTCACCCCTCCACTTT.